The clone carrying this TCR beta chain showed up just a few times. Antigen specificity is unknown. This sample is drawn from a study of T cells in Graves' hyperthyroidism and ophthalmopathy. Findings and limits, study-wide: From stable hyperthyroidism, ophthalmopathy was separated by a 13 V-J model.

Exclusion of patients followed from uncontrolled infection, other autoimmune disease, pregnancy or lactation. Each 10 ml fresh peripheral blood draw supplied the PBMCs. TCR beta CDR3 sequences were amplified from RNA transcripts. First-round RT-PCR of the TCR CDR3 relied on the HTBI primer set. TCRdb passed the multiplex PCR reads through MiXCR, listing each CDR3 protein once. The table has about 290,000 distinct CDR3 sequences, roughly 20% seen once; the top ten hold about 40%. This CDR3 region has 12 residues. V was trimmed by 1 base and J by 3 bases, leaving 3 bases between them. From germline, CDR1 is PRHDT and CDR2 FYEKMQ (reference sequence).

The chain carries TRBV13 and TRBJ1-1, with D unresolved. This clonotype was sampled from a man aged 50 to 60 with Graves' ophthalmopathy. The material sequenced was blood. CDR3 residues: CASSLVYTEAFF. The CDR3 DNA is TGTGCCAGCAGCTTAGTCTACACTGAAGCTTTCTTT.